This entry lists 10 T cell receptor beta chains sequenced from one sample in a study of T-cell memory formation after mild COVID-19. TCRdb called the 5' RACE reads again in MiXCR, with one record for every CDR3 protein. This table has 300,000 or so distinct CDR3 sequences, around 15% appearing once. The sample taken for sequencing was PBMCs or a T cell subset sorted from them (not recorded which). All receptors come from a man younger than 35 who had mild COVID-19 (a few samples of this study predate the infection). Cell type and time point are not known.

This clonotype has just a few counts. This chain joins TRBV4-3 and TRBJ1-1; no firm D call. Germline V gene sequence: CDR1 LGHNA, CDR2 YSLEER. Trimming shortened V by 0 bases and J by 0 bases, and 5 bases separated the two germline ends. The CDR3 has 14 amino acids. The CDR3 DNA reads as TGCGCCAGCAGCCAAGATGCCTTGAACACTGAAGCTTTCTTT. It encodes CASSQDALNTEAFF.

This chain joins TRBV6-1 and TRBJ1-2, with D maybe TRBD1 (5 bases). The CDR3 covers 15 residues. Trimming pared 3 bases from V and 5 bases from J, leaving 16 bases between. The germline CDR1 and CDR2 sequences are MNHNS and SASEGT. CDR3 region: CASSESPGSLYGYTF. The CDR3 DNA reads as TGTGCCAGCAGTGAGTCGCCAGGGAGTTTGTATGGCTACACCTTC.

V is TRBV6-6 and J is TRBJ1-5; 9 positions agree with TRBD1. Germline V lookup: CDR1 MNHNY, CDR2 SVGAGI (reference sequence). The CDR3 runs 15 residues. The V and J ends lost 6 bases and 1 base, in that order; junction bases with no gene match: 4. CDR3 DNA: TGTGCCAGCAGACCGGGACAGGGAAGCAATCAGCCCCAGCATTTT. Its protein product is CASRPGQGSNQPQHF.

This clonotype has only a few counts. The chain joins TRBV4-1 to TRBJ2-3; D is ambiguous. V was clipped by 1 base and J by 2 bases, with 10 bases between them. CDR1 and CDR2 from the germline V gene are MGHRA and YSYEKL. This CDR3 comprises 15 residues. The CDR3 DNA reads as TGCGCCAGCAGCCAAGGGGGTGGGGTCACAGATACGCAGTATTTT. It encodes CASSQGGGVTDTQYF.

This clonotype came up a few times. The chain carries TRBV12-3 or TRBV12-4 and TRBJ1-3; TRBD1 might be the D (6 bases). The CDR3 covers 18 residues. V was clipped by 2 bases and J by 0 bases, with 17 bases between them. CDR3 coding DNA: TGTGCCAGCAGTTTAAGAGGGGGACTGACCTACTCTGGAAACACCATATATTTT. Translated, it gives CASSLRGGLTYSGNTIYF.

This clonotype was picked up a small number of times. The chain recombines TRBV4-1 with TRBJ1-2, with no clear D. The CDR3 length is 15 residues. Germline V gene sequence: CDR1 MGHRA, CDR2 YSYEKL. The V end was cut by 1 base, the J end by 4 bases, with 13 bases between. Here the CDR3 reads CASSQVGSPPYGYTF. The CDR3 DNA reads TGCGCCAGCAGCCAAGTAGGCAGCCCCCCCTATGGCTACACCTTC.

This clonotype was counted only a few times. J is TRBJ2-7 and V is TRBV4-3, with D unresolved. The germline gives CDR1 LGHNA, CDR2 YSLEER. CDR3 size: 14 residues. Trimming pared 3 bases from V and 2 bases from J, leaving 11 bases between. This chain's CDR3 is CASSHGSEAYEQYF. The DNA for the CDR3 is TGCGCCAGCAGCCACGGCTCTGAGGCCTACGAGCAGTACTTC.

The CDR3 DNA sequence: TGTGCCAGCAGCCAAGATAGCAAAGGGGAGACCCAGTACTTC. Translated: CASSQDSKGETQYF. The chain links TRBV4-2 to TRBJ2-5; D unclear. The CDR3 spans 14 residues. Germline loops: CDR1 LGHNA, CDR2 YNFKEQ. V was cut by 0 bases and J by 5 bases, with 10 bases left in between.

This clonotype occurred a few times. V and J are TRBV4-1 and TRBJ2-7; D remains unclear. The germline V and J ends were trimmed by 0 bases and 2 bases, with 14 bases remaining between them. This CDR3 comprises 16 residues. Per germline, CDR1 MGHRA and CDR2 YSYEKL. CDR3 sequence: CASSQEGKGKAYEQYV. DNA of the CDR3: TGCGCCAGCAGCCAAGAGGGGAAGGGAAAGGCCTACGAGCAGTACGTC.

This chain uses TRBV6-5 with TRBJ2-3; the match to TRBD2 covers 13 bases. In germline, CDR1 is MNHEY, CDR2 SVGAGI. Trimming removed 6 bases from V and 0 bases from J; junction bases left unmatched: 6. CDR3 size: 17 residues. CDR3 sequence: CASSRTSGGRSTDTQYF. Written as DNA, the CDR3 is TGTGCCAGCAGCCGGACTAGCGGGGGCCGAAGCACAGATACGCAGTATTTT.